This T cell receptor beta chain derives from a study of CXCR3-negative and CXCR3-positive naive CD8 T cells. At the level of the study: Summed over all libraries, TRB reads came to about 140 million, with about 1.5 +/- 0.3 million per library.

On this clonotype itself: Its antigen is unknown.

Study-wide results and limits: TCR interaction strength was inferred from TRB CDR3 physicochemistry, as CD5 matched across naive subsets. TRB CDR3 hydrophobicity was greater in CXCR3-positive naive cells than in CXCR3-negative naive cells.

5' RACE that incorporated UMI labels was used to prepare the TRB cDNA libraries. TCRdb reprocessed the 5' RACE reads, keeping one entry per CDR3 protein, no DNA. The sample has some 41,000 distinct CDR3 sequences. CDR3 size: 15 residues. Germline V gene lookup returns CDR1 LGHNA and CDR2 YSLEER. Cells classed as naive CD8+ T cells were CD45RO-CCR7+CD27+CD95-. The sequence was obtained from a human donor in good health. Some clones in this sample may be carry-over from other donors' samples. The material sequenced was naive CXCR3- CD8+ T cells from blood. Documented subset: CD45RO-CCR7+CD27+CD95- naive CD8+ T cells lacking CXCR3 (TNR3-). The chain couples TRBV4-3 to TRBJ2-1; with no DNA, the TCRdb D assignment of TRBD2 cannot be verified. The CDR3 reads CASSHGERGGNEQFF.